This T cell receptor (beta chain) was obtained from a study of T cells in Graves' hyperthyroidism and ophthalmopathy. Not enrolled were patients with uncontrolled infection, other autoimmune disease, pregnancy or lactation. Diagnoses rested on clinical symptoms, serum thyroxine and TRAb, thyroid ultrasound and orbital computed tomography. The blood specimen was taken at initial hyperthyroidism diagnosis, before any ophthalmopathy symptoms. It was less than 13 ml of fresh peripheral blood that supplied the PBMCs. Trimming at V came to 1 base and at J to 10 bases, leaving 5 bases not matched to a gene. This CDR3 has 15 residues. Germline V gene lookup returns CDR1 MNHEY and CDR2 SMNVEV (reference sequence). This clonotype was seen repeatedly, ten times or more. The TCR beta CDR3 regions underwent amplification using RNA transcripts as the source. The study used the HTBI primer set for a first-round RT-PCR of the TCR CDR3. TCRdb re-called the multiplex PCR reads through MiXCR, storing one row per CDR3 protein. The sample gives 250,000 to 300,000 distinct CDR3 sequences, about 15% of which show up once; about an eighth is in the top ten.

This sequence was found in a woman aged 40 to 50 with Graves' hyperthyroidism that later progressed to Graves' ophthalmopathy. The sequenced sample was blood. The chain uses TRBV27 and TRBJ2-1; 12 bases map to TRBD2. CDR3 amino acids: CASSLLTSGSGEQFF. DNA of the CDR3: TGTGCCAGCAGTTTATTGACTAGCGGGAGCGGGGAGCAGTTCTTC.